This TCR beta chain was observed in a study of blood T cell repertoires in COVID-19. Participants' reported clinical history set cohort assignment. The method was immunoSEQ multiplex PCR; TCRdb's version includes in-frame clones alone and lacks a portion of them. In the table there are about 220,000 clones, approximately 83% of which are singletons. Germline-derived CDR1 and CDR2 are LNHDA and SQIVND (reference sequence). CDR3 size: 13 residues. Deletions cut 9 bases from V and 4 bases from J, with 15 bases between. Sequenced sample: PBMCs or T cells enriched from blood (not recorded which). The sequence came from a woman between 40 and 50 years old with acute COVID-19. V usage is TRBV19 and J usage is TRBJ1-1; D perhaps matches TRBD1 (6 bases). For the CDR3, the DNA is TGTGCCAGCTTCCGGGGGGCCGGCACTGAAGCTTTCTTT. Its translation: CASFRGAGTEAFF.